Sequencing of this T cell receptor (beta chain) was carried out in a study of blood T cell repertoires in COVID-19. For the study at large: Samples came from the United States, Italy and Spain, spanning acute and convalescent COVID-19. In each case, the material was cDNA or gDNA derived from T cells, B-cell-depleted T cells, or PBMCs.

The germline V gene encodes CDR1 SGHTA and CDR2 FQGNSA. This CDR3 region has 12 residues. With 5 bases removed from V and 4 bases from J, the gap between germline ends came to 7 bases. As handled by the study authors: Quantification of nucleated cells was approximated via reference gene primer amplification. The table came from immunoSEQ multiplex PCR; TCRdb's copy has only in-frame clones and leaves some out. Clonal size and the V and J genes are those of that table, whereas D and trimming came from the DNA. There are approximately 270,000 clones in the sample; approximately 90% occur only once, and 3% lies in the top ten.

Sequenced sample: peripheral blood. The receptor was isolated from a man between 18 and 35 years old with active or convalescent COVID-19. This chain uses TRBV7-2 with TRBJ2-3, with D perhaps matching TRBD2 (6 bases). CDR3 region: CASSKRADTQYF. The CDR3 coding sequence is TGTGCCAGCAGCAAGCGGGCAGATACGCAGTATTTT.